This entry lists 18 T cell receptor beta chains sequenced from one sample in a study of T cells after yellow fever vaccination (dated by TCRdb to the late 2010s). This specimen's treatment or condition label, interpreted: live attenuated yellow fever vaccine strain. The protocol used for the library was 5' RACE. Data came from an Illumina HiSeq 2500. TCRdb applied fastp at Q25 and MiXCR to the public reads, then kept only in-frame beta chains. Rows with one shared CDR3 protein collapse into an entry with the most common genes and DNA. The table for this sample lists 450,000 to 550,000 distinct CDR3 sequences; 20% to 25% of them were counted only once. The ten top clones hold about a sixth of the sample. The source was PBMCs, collected more than 20 days after the first yellow fever vaccination. The receptors originated from a man between 18 and 29 years old who received the YFV17D yellow fever vaccine.

This clonotype was seen ten or more times. This chain connects TRBV28 to TRBJ2-1; D uncertain. This CDR3 has 15 amino acids. Germline assignment: CDR1 MDHEN and CDR2 SYDVKM. The V end lost 2 bases, the J end lost 12 bases, and 20 bases lay between the germline ends. This CDR3 is CASSLPSRASGAQFF. The DNA of the CDR3 is TGTGCCAGCAGTTTACCCAGTCGCGCTTCAGGTGCGCAGTTCTTC. Variable domain in full (rest from reference TRBV28 and TRBJ2-1): DVKVTQSSRYLVKRTGEKVFLECVQDMDHENMFWYRQDPGLGLRLIYFSYDVKMKEKGDIPEGYSVSREKKERFSLILESASTNQTSMYLCASSLPSRASGAQFFGPGTRLTVL.

This clonotype was picked up a small number of times. The chain links TRBV27 to TRBJ1-1; TRBD1 might be the D (5 bases). The V gene's germline CDR1 is MNHEY and CDR2 SMNVEV (reference sequence). The germline V and J ends were trimmed by 3 bases and 0 bases, with 8 bases remaining between them. CDR3 size: 14 residues. CDR3 nucleotide sequence: TGTGCCAGCAGTTTGGGGGTGTTGAACACTGAAGCTTTCTTT. The encoded protein is CASSLGVLNTEAFF.

V usage is TRBV18 and J usage is TRBJ1-1, with TRBD1 identical over 7 bases. The CDR3 runs 12 residues. V gave up 3 bases and J gave up 7 bases; unmatched junction bases: 2. Per the germline V gene, CDR1 is KGHSH and CDR2 is LQKENI. The CDR3 DNA sequence: TGTGCCAGCTCACCGGGACAGTTTGAAGCTTTCTTT. Translation: CASSPGQFEAFF.

This clonotype has a handful of counts. V gene TRBV6-2 or TRBV6-3 combines with J gene TRBJ2-1; D remains ambiguous. Trimming took 11 bases from V and 8 from J, leaving 19 bases between them. Germline V lookup: CDR1 MNHEY, CDR2 SVGEGT. The CDR3 loop spans 13 amino acids. For the CDR3, the DNA is TGTGCCGGTTCAGGACGAGGCGTCGATGAGCAGTTCTTC. Its protein product is CAGSGRGVDEQFF.

This clonotype was found a few times. The V call is TRBV7-7, the J call TRBJ2-1; a weak D match, TRBD2 (6 bases). Germline CDR1 is SSHAT and CDR2 is FNYEAQ (reference sequence). This CDR3 has 15 residues. V shed 2 bases and J shed 8 bases, with 16 bases lying between them. CDR3 amino acids: CASSLILARAYEQFF. The DNA for the CDR3 is TGTGCCAGCAGCTTAATCCTAGCGAGGGCCTATGAGCAGTTCTTC.

This clonotype came up a few times. The chain links TRBV4-3 to TRBJ2-1; 9 positions match TRBD2. The CDR3 runs to 19 residues. Germline CDR1 and CDR2: LGHNA and YSLEER. The V gene end was trimmed by 0 bases and the J gene end by 3 bases; junction bases not matched to a gene: 12. The DNA of the CDR3 is TGCGCCAGCAGCCAAGACCCCATGCGGGGGGGGACTAACTACAATGAGCAGTTCTTC. As protein: CASSQDPMRGGTNYNEQFF.

The chain is built from TRBV25-1 and TRBJ2-5, with 8 bases lining up with TRBD2. CDR1 and CDR2 (germline): MGHDK, SYGVNS. This CDR3 region has 15 residues. V gave up 5 bases and J gave up 2 bases; unmatched junction bases: 7. The CDR3 bases are TGTGCCAGCAGTCTAAGACTAGCGCCGCAAGAGACCCAGTACTTC. The encoded protein is CASSLRLAPQETQYF. The entire variable domain, with the rest obtained from reference TRBV25-1 and TRBJ2-5, is as follows: EADIYQTPRYLVIGTGKKITLECSQTMGHDKMYWYQQDPGMELHLIHYSYGVNSTEKGDLSSESTVSRIRTEHFPLTLESARPSHTSQYLCASSLRLAPQETQYFGPGTRLLVL.

The CDR3 bases are TGTGCCAGCAGCCCCCCTCTTGGGCGGATGAACACTGAAGCTTTCTTT. Its protein product is CASSPPLGRMNTEAFF. The rearrangement uses TRBV7-9 and TRBJ1-1; D ambiguous. Per germline, CDR1 SEHNR and CDR2 FQNEAQ (reference sequence). V gave up 5 bases and J gave up 0 bases, with 16 bases separating them. The CDR3 is 16 amino acids.

The V call is TRBV7-2, the J call TRBJ2-7; D is unresolved. The CDR3 length is 15 residues. Germline V lookup: CDR1 SGHTA, CDR2 FQGNSA. Trimming took off 5 bases at V and 7 bases at J, with 21 bases between the two ends. The CDR3 region is CASSPTGRRLREQYV. CDR3 nucleotide sequence: TGTGCCAGCAGCCCAACCGGCAGACGGCTACGGGAGCAGTACGTC.

V is TRBV12-3 or TRBV12-4 and J is TRBJ2-7; 10 bases are a match to TRBD1. The CDR3 length is 15 residues. V lost 6 bases and J lost 3; bases outside the gene matches: 8. CDR3: CASSLRDRGIYEQYV. In DNA, the CDR3 is TGTGCCAGCAGCCTCCGGGACAGGGGCATCTACGAGCAGTACGTC.

This clonotype was seen only a few times. The V gene is TRBV5-1, the J gene TRBJ2-2; TRBD2 aligns across 8 bases. Losses at the gene ends were 0 bases for V and 5 bases for J; bases not matched to a gene: 6. The CDR3 totals 16 residues. From germline, CDR1 is SGHRS and CDR2 YFSETQ. The DNA for the CDR3 is TGCGCCAGCAGCTTGGCCAACCGGGGGGGAACCGGGGAGCTGTTTTTT. Its translation is CASSLANRGGTGELFF.

J is TRBJ2-7 and V is TRBV28; 9 positions agree with TRBD1. The ends lost 2 bases at V and 6 bases at J; junction bases unmatched: 11. From germline, CDR1 is MDHEN and CDR2 SYDVKM. This CDR3 comprises 16 residues. The CDR3 DNA reads as TGTGCCAGCAGTTTAGCTATCGGGACAGGGCTGGGCGAGCAGTACGTC. Residues: CASSLAIGTGLGEQYV.

This clonotype occurred a few times. The V and J genes are TRBV7-8 and TRBJ2-3; a possible D gene is TRBD2 (6 bases). The CDR3 extends over 16 amino acids. Trimming stripped 1 base from V and 0 bases from J, with 11 bases between. Germline V lookup: CDR1 SGHVS, CDR2 FQNEAQ. Here the CDR3 reads CASSLVLGLSTDTQYF. As DNA, the CDR3 is TGTGCCAGCAGCTTAGTTCTGGGACTTAGCACAGATACGCAGTATTTT. The full variable domain, completed using reference TRBV7-8 and TRBJ2-3, is GAGVSQSPRYKVAKRGQDVALRCDPISGHVSLFWYQQALGQGPEFLTYFQNEAQLDKSGLPSDRFFAERPEGSVSTLKIQRTQQEDSAVYLCASSLVLGLSTDTQYFGPGTRLTVL.

The rearrangement links TRBV20-1 to TRBJ2-5; D is possibly TRBD2 (6 bases). From germline, CDR1 is DFQATT and CDR2 SNEGSKA (reference sequence). The V and J ends lost 0 bases and 2 bases respectively, with 19 bases between them. The CDR3 contains 17 residues. The CDR3 bases are TGCAGTGCTAGAGACTTAGGGACTTCAAGGTTACAAGAGACCCAGTACTTC. It codes for CSARDLGTSRLQETQYF.

This clonotype was found a few times. J is TRBJ2-5 and V is TRBV6-5; 9 bases fit TRBD2. Trimming cost V 6 bases and J 1 base; bases outside gene matches: 3. CDR3 length equals 14 residues. Germline V gene lookup returns CDR1 MNHEY and CDR2 SVGAGI. CDR3: CASRAGGAQETQYF. The CDR3, as DNA: TGTGCCAGCAGGGCGGGGGGGGCCCAAGAGACCCAGTACTTC.

This clonotype has a count of ten or more. The chain joins TRBV9 to TRBJ2-1, with D possibly called TRBD1 or TRBD2 (7 bases each). Trimming removed 4 bases from V and 1 base from J, with 15 bases in between. The CDR3 is 16 amino acids. Looked up from germline, CDR1 is SGDLS and CDR2 is YYNGEE. This CDR3 is CASSRGEGASYNEQFF. DNA of the CDR3: TGTGCCAGCAGCAGAGGGGAGGGGGCTTCCTACAATGAGCAGTTCTTC.

The sample holds a few counts of this clonotype. This rearrangement joins TRBV6-2 or TRBV6-3 to TRBJ1-1, with unresolved D. Trimming took off 7 bases at V and 0 bases at J, with 9 bases between the two ends. The germline gives CDR1 MNHEY, CDR2 SVGEGT. This CDR3 comprises 13 residues. In nucleotides, the CDR3 is TGTGCCAGCACGGGAAACATGAACACTGAAGCTTTCTTT. Its protein product is CASTGNMNTEAFF.

This clonotype was picked up a small number of times. The chain links TRBV5-1 to TRBJ2-7; 7 bases fit TRBD1. The germline V gene has CDR1 SGHRS and CDR2 YFSETQ. The J segment lost 5 bases and the V segment lost 5 bases, leaving 7 bases of the junction unmatched. This CDR3 contains 13 residues. DNA for the CDR3: TGCGCCAGCAGTCCGACAGGGATCCACGAGCAGTACGTC. It encodes CASSPTGIHEQYV.